This T cell receptor beta chain was sequenced for a study of human T cells and chemical hapten exposure. Study-level results: Counts of TCRs expanded at PT1 correlated positively with patch test score.

Time point here: patch test 3, about 24 weeks after DPC sensitization. Treatment: therapeutic diphenylcyclopropenone sensitization with weekly scalp DPC. The drawing of blood occurred before each patch test was applied. The V segment lost 3 bases and the J segment 0 bases; nucleotides outside the gene matches: 8. CDR3 size: 17 residues. CDR1 KGHSH and CDR2 LQKENI come from the germline V gene. In the authors' workflow: Samples contained a median of about 96,000 TCRs, with a range of about 23,224 to 700,000. TCRdb reprocessed the RACE reads via MiXCR and lists one record per CDR3 protein. These V and J calls derive from TCRdb rather than the authors' analysis. The sample consists of some 91,000 distinct CDR3 sequences, roughly a quarter of them appearing once. To note about this clonotype: The antigen remains undetermined.

This TCR came from a man aged 40-49 years with alopecia areata. Some clones in this sample may be carry-over from other donors' samples. The sample consisted of whole blood, taken in connection with sensitization to the hapten diphenylcyclopropenone (DPC). The chain recombines TRBV18 with TRBJ2-4; TRBD2 agrees at 7 bases. CDR3 DNA: TGTGCCAGCTCACCCCCGGGGAGGGTGATAGCCAAAAACATTCAGTACTTC. It codes for CASSPPGRVIAKNIQYF.